The 22 T cell receptor beta chains presented below share a single source sample, sequenced in a study of T cell changes during pregnancy in multiple sclerosis. TCRdb's copy holds only in-frame clones and misses some; the assay was immunoSEQ multiplex PCR. The table includes tens of thousands of clones, 85% to 95% detected once. The source was peripheral blood, collected in the second trimester of pregnancy. All receptors come from a female donor in good health, enrolled as a control in a pregnancy study.

This clone was counted between two and nine times. The V call is TRBV30, the J call TRBJ1-1; D gene unclear. This CDR3 has 12 amino acids. Germline loops: CDR1 GTSNPN, CDR2 SVGIG (reference sequence). V was cut by 0 bases and J by 6 bases, with 8 bases left in between. The CDR3 region is CAWSVQTAEAFF. Here the CDR3 DNA reads TGTGCCTGGAGTGTACAAACAGCTGAAGCTTTCTTT.

The chain has TRBV30 and TRBJ1-2, with D possibly being TRBD1 (5 bases). The CDR3 is 12 residues long. Germline loops: CDR1 GTSNPN, CDR2 SVGIG (reference sequence). Between the trimmed V and J ends, which lost 2 bases and 3 bases, there was a span of 7 bases. The CDR3 region is CAWSRGDYGYTF. CDR3 DNA: TGTGCCTGGAGTAGGGGTGACTATGGCTACACCTTC. Combining the CDR3 with reference TRBV30 and TRBJ1-2 gives the whole variable domain SQTIHQWPATLVQPVGSPLSLECTVEGTSNPNLYWYRQAAGRGLQLLFYSVGIGQISSEVPQNLSASRPQDRQFILSSKKLLLSDSGFYLCAWSRGDYGYTFGSGTRLTVV.

The CDR3: CRAGQVDEQYF. As DNA, the CDR3 is TGCAGGGCGGGACAGGTCGACGAGCAGTACTTC. The chain links TRBV20-1 to TRBJ2-7; 8 nucleotides line up with TRBD1. There are 11 residues in the CDR3. Looked up from germline, CDR1 is DFQATT and CDR2 is SNEGSKA (reference sequence).

The gene calls are TRBV5-1 and TRBJ1-5; tentative D call: TRBD1 (5 bases). The germline V gene encodes CDR1 SGHRS and CDR2 YFSETQ. CDR3 size: 14 residues. V was clipped by 1 base and J by 5 bases, with 10 bases between them. Written as DNA, the CDR3 is TGCGCCAGCAGCTTGACAGGAGCAGATCAGCCCCAGCATTTT. Translated, it gives CASSLTGADQPQHF.

V gene TRBV5-1 combines with J gene TRBJ2-1; the D gene is possibly TRBD1 (5 bases). The ends were cut back, 7 bases at V and 3 bases at J, with 23 bases in the middle. This CDR3 has 17 amino acids. Germline-derived CDR1 and CDR2 are SGHRS and YFSETQ. The DNA of the CDR3 is TGCGCCAGCGAGCCCAACCCAGGGTCCTCCTACTACAATGAGCAGTTCTTC. Translated: CASEPNPGSSYYNEQFF.

The genes are TRBV7-2 and TRBJ2-3; 9 positions agree with TRBD2. The germline CDR1 and CDR2 sequences are SGHTA and FQGNSA. This CDR3 has 17 residues. The V and J ends lost 1 base and 3 bases, in that order; junction bases with no gene match: 8. CDR3 nucleotides: TGTGCCAGCAGCTTAGTTGGGGCGGGGGGGCCGACAGATACGCAGTATTTT. Amino acid sequence: CASSLVGAGGPTDTQYF.

This rearrangement joins TRBV5-6 to TRBJ1-1, with 9 bases matching TRBD1. CDR1 SGHDT and CDR2 YYEEEE come from the germline V gene. The CDR3 loop spans 13 amino acids. Trimming cost V 4 bases and J 4 bases; bases outside gene matches: 2. CDR3 loop: CASSQTGGTEAFF. The DNA of the CDR3 is TGTGCCAGCAGCCAGACAGGGGGCACTGAAGCTTTCTTT.

This chain uses TRBV10-3 with TRBJ1-4, with D perhaps TRBD1 (6 bases). Trimming shortened V by 2 bases and J by 3 bases, and 7 bases separated the two germline ends. CDR3 length equals 14 residues. The germline CDR1 and CDR2 sequences are ENHRY and SYGVKD. The CDR3 protein is CAISEQGSNEKLFF. The CDR3 DNA is TGTGCCATCAGTGAGCAGGGGTCTAATGAAAAACTGTTTTTT.

This chain joins TRBV7-9 and TRBJ1-1; TRBD1 matches at 9 bases. V was clipped by 3 bases and J by 5 bases; unmatched bases: 1. The CDR3 length is 13 residues. CDR1 is SEHNR and CDR2 is FQNEAQ in the germline V gene (reference sequence). The CDR3 sequence is CASSLGTGTEAFF. The CDR3 DNA reads TGTGCCAGCAGCTTGGGGACAGGGACTGAAGCTTTCTTT.

The chain joins TRBV30 to TRBJ1-1, with D perhaps TRBD1 (6 bases). This CDR3 comprises 15 residues. Germline lookup yields CDR1 GTSNPN and CDR2 SVGIG (reference sequence). The V gene lost 4 bases and the J gene lost 5 bases, with 20 bases spanning the gap. The CDR3 DNA is TGTGCCTGGAAGGCTGAGGGAGGGGGAAGGACTGAAGCTTTCTTT. Its translation: CAWKAEGGGRTEAFF.

The J gene is TRBJ2-7, the V gene TRBV30, with D possibly being TRBD2 (5 bases). In germline, CDR1 is GTSNPN, CDR2 SVGIG (reference sequence). The CDR3 contains 12 residues. The ends were cut back, 3 bases at V and 4 bases at J, with 10 bases in the middle. The CDR3 sequence: CAWRAPGYEQYF. In DNA, the CDR3 is TGTGCCTGGAGGGCCCCGGGATACGAGCAGTACTTC.

V and J are TRBV4-3 and TRBJ2-6; 7 nucleotides align to TRBD1. The germline CDR1 and CDR2 sequences are LGHNA and YSLEER. The CDR3 is 16 residues long. Trimming removed 0 bases from V and 2 bases from J; junction bases left unmatched: 1. The DNA for the CDR3 is TGCGCCAGCAGCCAAGATCAGGGGGCTGGGGCCAACGTCCTGACTTTC. Its protein is CASSQDQGAGANVLTF.

This chain links TRBV11-3 with TRBJ2-2; 10 bases line up with TRBD2. Looked up from germline, CDR1 is SGHNT and CDR2 is YENEEA. With 0 bases clipped from V and 5 bases from J, the junction kept 3 bases outside the gene matches. The CDR3 length is 16 residues. The CDR3 region has the DNA TGTGCCAGCAGCTTAGAAGGACTAGCGGATACCGGGGAGCTGTTTTTT. This codes for CASSLEGLADTGELFF.

The rearrangement uses TRBV5-8 and TRBJ1-5, with D tentatively TRBD1 (5 bases). The CDR3 is 14 amino acids. Germline V gene sequence: CDR1 SGHTS, CDR2 YDEGEE. V gave up 4 bases and J gave up 3 bases, with 11 bases separating them. The CDR3 loop reads CASSLRQHNQPQHF. In DNA, the CDR3 is TGTGCCAGCAGCCTCCGACAGCACAATCAGCCCCAGCATTTT.

In this sample, this clone turned up once. The chain joins TRBV30 to TRBJ1-2; possible D gene TRBD1, 6 bases. V was cut by 4 bases and J by 7 bases, with 10 bases left in between. Germline CDR1 is GTSNPN and CDR2 is SVGIG (reference sequence). The CDR3 loop spans 11 amino acids. CDR3 in amino acids: CAWTGGAGYTF. CDR3 DNA: TGTGCCTGGACCGGGGGGGCTGGCTACACCTTC.

The chain employs TRBV27 and TRBJ1-2; D unresolved. This CDR3 is 13 amino acids long. Germline assignment: CDR1 MNHEY and CDR2 SMNVEV (reference sequence). V was trimmed by 5 bases and J by 7 bases, leaving 14 bases between them. The CDR3 DNA follows: TGTGCCAGCAGTGAGTCTATGACTGGTGGCTACACCTTC. This translates into CASSESMTGGYTF.

This chain joins TRBV18 and TRBJ2-1; 9 nucleotides line up with TRBD1. The CDR3 has 16 residues. V was pared by 5 bases and J by 3 bases, with 8 bases of the junction left unmatched. CDR1 is KGHSH, CDR2 LQKENI, per germline. The DNA of the CDR3 is TGTGCCAGCTCAACGGATCAGGGACAGGGCTACAATGAGCAGTTCTTC. This sequence encodes CASSTDQGQGYNEQFF.

The rearrangement links TRBV27 to TRBJ1-6, with TRBD1 identical over 8 bases. This CDR3 region has 16 residues. V lost 4 bases to trimming and J lost 5 bases; unmatched junction nucleotides: 7. Per the germline V gene, CDR1 is MNHEY and CDR2 is SMNVEV (reference sequence). CDR3 DNA: TGTGCCAGCAGTTCGGGGCGGACAGGGAATAATTCACCCCTCCACTTT. Residues: CASSSGRTGNNSPLHF.

The V call is TRBV6-4, the J call TRBJ1-1; 7 nucleotides align to TRBD1. Germline V CDR1 and CDR2: MRHNA, SNTAGT. The CDR3 is made up of 14 amino acids. Unmatched junction bases numbered 6, after V lost 6 bases and J lost 2 bases. CDR3 amino acids: CASRGDSLNTEAFF. The DNA of the CDR3 is TGTGCCAGCAGGGGGGACAGTTTAAACACTGAAGCTTTCTTT.

The V gene is TRBV2, the J gene TRBJ1-4; D remains unclear. The germline V gene has CDR1 SNHLY and CDR2 FYNNEI. The CDR3 has 13 amino acids. The V gene lost 8 bases and the J gene lost 5 bases, with 12 bases spanning the gap. CDR3 sequence: CASFPSVNEKLFF. CDR3 bases: TGTGCCAGCTTCCCCTCGGTCAATGAAAAACTGTTTTTT.

CDR3 sequence: CASSQDTVKREQYF. The CDR3 DNA sequence: TGTGCCAGCAGCCAAGATACGGTTAAGCGTGAGCAGTACTTC. The chain has TRBV14 and TRBJ2-7; no reliable D call. Trimming shortened V by 0 bases and J by 7 bases, and 13 bases separated the two germline ends. The CDR3 sequence is 14 residues long. Germline-derived CDR1 and CDR2 are SGHDN and FVKESK.

This chain uses TRBV7-2 with TRBJ2-7; maybe TRBD1 (6 bases). This CDR3 spans 14 amino acids. From germline, CDR1 is SGHTA and CDR2 FQGNSA. Trimming removed 1 base at V and 3 bases at J, with 10 bases between. CDR3 protein: CASSLEGHNYEQYF. The CDR3 DNA reads TGTGCCAGCAGCTTAGAGGGACACAACTACGAGCAGTACTTC.